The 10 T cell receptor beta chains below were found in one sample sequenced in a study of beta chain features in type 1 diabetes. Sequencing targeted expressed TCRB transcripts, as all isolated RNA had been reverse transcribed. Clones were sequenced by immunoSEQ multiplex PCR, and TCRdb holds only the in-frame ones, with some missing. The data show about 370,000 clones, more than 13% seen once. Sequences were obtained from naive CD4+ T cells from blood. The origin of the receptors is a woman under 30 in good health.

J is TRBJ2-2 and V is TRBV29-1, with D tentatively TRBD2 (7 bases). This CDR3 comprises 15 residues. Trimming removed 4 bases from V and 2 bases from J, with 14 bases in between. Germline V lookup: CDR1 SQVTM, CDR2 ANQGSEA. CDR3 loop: CSVVGGQSNTGELFF. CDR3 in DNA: TGCAGCGTTGTCGGGGGGCAGTCAAACACCGGGGAGCTGTTTTTT.

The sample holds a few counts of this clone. The CDR3 protein is CASTDWIYNEQFF. CDR3 sequence (DNA): TGTGCCAGCACGGACTGGATTTACAATGAGCAGTTCTTC. This chain uses TRBV7-9 with TRBJ2-1, with a weak D call TRBD2 (5 bases). The CDR3 extends over 13 amino acids. Germline CDR1 SEHNR, CDR2 FQNEAQ (reference sequence). Deletions cut 7 bases from V and 4 bases from J, with 11 bases between.

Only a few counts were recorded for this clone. CDR3: CAWSVAGREAFF. The CDR3 DNA follows: TGTGCCTGGAGTGTCGCGGGGCGGGAAGCTTTCTTT. The rearrangement joins TRBV30 to TRBJ1-1; a possible D gene is TRBD1 (5 bases). The CDR3 loop spans 12 amino acids. The germline V and J ends were trimmed by 0 bases and 8 bases, with 10 bases remaining between them. Germline CDR1 GTSNPN, CDR2 SVGIG (reference sequence).

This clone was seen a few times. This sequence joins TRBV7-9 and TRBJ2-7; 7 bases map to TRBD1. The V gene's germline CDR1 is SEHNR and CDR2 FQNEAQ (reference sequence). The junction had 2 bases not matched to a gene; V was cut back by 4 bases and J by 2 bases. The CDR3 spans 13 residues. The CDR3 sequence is CASSWDRAYEQYF. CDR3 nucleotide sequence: TGTGCCAGCAGCTGGGACAGAGCCTACGAGCAGTACTTC.

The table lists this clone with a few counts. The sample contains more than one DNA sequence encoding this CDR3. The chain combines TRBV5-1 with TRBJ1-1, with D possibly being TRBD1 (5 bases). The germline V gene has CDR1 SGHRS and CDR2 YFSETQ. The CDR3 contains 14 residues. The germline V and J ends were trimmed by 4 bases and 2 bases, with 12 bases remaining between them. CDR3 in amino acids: CASSPGGVNTEAFF. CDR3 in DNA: TGCGCCAGCAGCCCCGGGGGGGTCAACACTGAAGCTTTCTTT.

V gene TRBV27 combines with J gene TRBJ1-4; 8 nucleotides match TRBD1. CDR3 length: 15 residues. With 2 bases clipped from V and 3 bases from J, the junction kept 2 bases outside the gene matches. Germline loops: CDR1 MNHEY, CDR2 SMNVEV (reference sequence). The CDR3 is CASSLQGAANEKLFF. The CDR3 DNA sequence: TGTGCCAGCAGTTTACAGGGGGCGGCTAATGAAAAACTGTTTTTT. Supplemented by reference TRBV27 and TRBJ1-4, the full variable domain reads EAQVTQNPRYLITVTGKKLTVTCSQNMNHEYMSWYRQDPGLGLRQIYYSMNVEVTDKGDVPEGYKVSRKEKRNFPLILESPSPNQTSLYFCASSLQGAANEKLFFGSGTQLSVL.

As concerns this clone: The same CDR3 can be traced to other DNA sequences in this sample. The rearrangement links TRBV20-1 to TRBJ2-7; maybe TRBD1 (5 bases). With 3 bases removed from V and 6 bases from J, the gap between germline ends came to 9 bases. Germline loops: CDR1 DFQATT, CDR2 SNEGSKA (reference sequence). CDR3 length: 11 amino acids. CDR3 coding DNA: TGCAGTGCTAGTAGGGGCGGCGAGCAGTACTTC. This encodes CSASRGGEQYF.

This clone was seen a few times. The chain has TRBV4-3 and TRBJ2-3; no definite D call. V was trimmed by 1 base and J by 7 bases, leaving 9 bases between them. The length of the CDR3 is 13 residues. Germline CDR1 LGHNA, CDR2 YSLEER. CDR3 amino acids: CASSQGRANTQYF. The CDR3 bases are TGCGCCAGCAGCCAAGGCCGAGCGAATACGCAGTATTTT.

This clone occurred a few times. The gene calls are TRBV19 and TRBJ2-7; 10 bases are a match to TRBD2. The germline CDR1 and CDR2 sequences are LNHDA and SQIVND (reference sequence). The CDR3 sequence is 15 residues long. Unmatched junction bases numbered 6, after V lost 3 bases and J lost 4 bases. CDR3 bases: TGTGCCAGTAGTATCGGACTAGCGGCTTTATACGAGCAGTACTTC. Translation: CASSIGLAALYEQYF.

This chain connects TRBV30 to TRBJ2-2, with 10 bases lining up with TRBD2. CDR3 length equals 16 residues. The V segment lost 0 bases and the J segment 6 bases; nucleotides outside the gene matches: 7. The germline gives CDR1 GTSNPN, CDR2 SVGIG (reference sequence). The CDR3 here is CAWSVQGSGRSGELFF. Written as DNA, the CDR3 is TGTGCCTGGAGTGTACAAGGTAGCGGGAGGTCCGGGGAGCTGTTTTTT.